This T cell receptor (beta chain) was identified during a study of T cell changes during pregnancy in multiple sclerosis (dated 2019 in TCRdb). The study in broad terms: Changes in the T cell repertoire over the course of pregnancy were examined in this study in women with multiple sclerosis.

Concerning this clone itself: No cognate antigen has been identified for it. No base qualities exist here, and no much larger clone lies one base off it.

Library prep was done by the immunoSEQ multiplex PCR assay. Drawn from immuneACCESS, this table holds only the in-frame rearrangements with V and J called that TCRdb kept. Clones are partly lost; checked studies trace under half to an unresolved V gene and leave the rest unexplained. This sample lists tens of thousands of clones; around 90% were detected once. In total, the top ten clones hold under 0.55% of the sample. The receptor was derived from a female donor with multiple sclerosis, enrolled in a pregnancy study. Sequences were derived from CD4+ T cells from peripheral blood mononuclear cells, sampled after pregnancy.

The nucleotide sequence reads as follows: TGTGCCAGCAGTAGACTAGCGGGGGCCGAGCAGTTCTTC. This gives the protein CASSRLAGAEQFF. The rearrangement joined TRBV7-9 to TRBJ2-1; a stretch of 12 junction bases matches TRBD2. CDR1 and CDR2 are read off the germline V gene (reference sequence) as SEHNR and FQNEAQ. V has 6 bases trimmed and J has 10 bases trimmed; junction bases matching no gene number 4. The CDR3 contains 13 residues, cysteine and phenylalanine counted. Only CDR3 DNA is held: 39 bases, read in frame from base 1. Supplemented by the reference TRBV7-9 and TRBJ2-1 proteins around the CDR3, the complete variable domain is DTGVSQNPRHKITKRGQNVTFRCDPISEHNRLYWYRQTLGQGPEFLTYFQNEAQLEKSRLLSDRFSAERPKGSFSTLEIQRTEQGDSAMYLCASSRLAGAEQFFGPGTRLTVL.